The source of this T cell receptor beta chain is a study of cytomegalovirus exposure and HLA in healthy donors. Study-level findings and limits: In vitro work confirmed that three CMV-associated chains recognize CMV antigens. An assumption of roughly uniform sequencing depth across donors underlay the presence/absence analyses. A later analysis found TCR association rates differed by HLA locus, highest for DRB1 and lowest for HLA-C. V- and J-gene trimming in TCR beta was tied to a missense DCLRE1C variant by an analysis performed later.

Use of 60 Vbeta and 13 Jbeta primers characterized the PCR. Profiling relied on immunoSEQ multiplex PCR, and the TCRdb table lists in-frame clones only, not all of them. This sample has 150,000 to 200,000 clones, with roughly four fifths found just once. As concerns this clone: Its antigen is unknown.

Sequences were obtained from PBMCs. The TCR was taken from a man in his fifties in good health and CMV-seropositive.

CDR3 loop: CASSQDTLAGVNTGELFF. The DNA for the CDR3 is TGCGCCAGCAGCCAAGATACACTAGCGGGGGTAAACACCGGGGAGCTGTTTTTT. V and J are TRBV4-3 and TRBJ2-2; 11 bases are a match to TRBD2. The CDR3 contains 18 residues. The trim removed 0 bases at V and 2 bases at J, leaving 5 bases unmatched. CDR1 is LGHNA and CDR2 is YSLEER in the germline V gene.